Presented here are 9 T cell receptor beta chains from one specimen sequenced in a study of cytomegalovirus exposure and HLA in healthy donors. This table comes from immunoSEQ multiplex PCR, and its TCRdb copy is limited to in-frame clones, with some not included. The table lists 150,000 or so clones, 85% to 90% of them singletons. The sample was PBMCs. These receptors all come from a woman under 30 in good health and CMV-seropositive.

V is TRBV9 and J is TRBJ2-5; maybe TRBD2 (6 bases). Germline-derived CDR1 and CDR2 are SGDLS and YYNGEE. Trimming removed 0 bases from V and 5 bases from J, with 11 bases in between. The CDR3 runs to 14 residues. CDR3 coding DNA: TGTGCCAGCAGCGTAGCCGGGGGATCGGAGACCCAGTACTTC. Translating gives CASSVAGGSETQYF.

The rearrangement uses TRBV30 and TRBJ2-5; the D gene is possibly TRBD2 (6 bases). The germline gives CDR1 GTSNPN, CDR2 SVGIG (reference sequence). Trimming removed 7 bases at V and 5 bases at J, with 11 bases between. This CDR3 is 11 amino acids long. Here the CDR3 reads CAFTGVETQYF. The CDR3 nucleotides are TGTGCCTTCACGGGAGTTGAGACCCAGTACTTC.

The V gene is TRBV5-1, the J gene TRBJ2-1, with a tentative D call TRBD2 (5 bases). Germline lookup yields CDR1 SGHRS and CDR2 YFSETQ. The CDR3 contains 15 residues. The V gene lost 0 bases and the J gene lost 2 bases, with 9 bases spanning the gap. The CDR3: CASSLGQRTYNEQFF. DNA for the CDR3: TGCGCCAGCAGCTTGGGCCAGCGGACCTACAATGAGCAGTTCTTC.

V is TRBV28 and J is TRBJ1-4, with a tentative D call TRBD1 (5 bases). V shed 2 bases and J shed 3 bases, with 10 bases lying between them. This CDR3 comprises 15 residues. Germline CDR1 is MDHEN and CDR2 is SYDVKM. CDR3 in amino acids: CASSLVTAPNEKLFF. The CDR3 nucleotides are TGTGCCAGCAGTTTAGTGACAGCCCCTAATGAAAAACTGTTTTTT.

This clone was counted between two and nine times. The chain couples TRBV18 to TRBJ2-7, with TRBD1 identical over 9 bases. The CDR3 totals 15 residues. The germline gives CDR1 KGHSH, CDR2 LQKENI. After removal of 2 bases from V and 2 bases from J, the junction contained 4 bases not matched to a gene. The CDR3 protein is CASSPGTGPTYEQYF. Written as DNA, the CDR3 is TGTGCCAGCTCACCAGGGACAGGGCCCACCTACGAGCAGTACTTC.

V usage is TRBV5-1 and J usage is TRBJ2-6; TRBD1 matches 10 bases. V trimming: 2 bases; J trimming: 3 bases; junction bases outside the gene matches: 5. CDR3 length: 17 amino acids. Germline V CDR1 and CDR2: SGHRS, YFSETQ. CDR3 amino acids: CASSLRQGADGANVLTF. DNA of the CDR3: TGCGCCAGCAGCTTAAGACAGGGGGCGGATGGGGCCAACGTCCTGACTTTC.

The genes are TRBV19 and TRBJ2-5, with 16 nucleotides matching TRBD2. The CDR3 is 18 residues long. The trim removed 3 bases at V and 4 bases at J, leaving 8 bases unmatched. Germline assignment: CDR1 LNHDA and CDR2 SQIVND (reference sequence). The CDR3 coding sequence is TGTGCCAGTAGTATCTCGGGACTAGCGGGAGGGCCGGGAGAGACCCAGTACTTC. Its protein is CASSISGLAGGPGETQYF.

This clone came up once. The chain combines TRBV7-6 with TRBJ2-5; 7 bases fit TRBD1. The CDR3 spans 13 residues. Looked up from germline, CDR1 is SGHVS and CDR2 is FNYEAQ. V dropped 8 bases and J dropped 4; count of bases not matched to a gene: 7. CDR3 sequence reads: CASAQGIRETQYF. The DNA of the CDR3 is TGTGCCAGCGCACAGGGGATCCGAGAGACCCAGTACTTC.

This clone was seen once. CDR3 region: CASSAPGTGGNQPQHF. CDR3 coding DNA: TGTGCCAGTAGTGCGCCCGGGACAGGCGGCAATCAGCCCCAGCATTTT. The rearrangement joins TRBV19 to TRBJ1-5; 8 positions agree with TRBD1. Losses at the gene ends were 5 bases for V and 2 bases for J; bases not matched to a gene: 8. This CDR3 comprises 16 residues. Germline V gene lookup returns CDR1 LNHDA and CDR2 SQIVND (reference sequence).